The 7 T cell receptor beta chains below all came from one sample that was sequenced in a study of prognosis after radiotherapy for stage I lung cancer. By two-round multiplex PCR, the TCR beta CDR3 was amplified from genomic DNA. First-round PCR employed TRBV- and TRBJ-specific primers for each gene. Each CDR3 protein gets one entry after TCRdb re-called the multiplex PCR reads with MiXCR. The table has some 35,000 distinct CDR3 sequences, about 31% seen once. Sequencing was performed on PBMCs, taken before or after stereotactic body radiation therapy (not recorded which). The receptors shown here come from a donor aged 50 or older with non-small cell lung cancer.

The sample holds many counts of this clonotype. Here the CDR3 reads CASSLGRATEAFF. The DNA of the CDR3 is TGTGCCAGCAGCTTAGGAAGGGCCACTGAAGCTTTCTTT. The V call is TRBV7-9, the J call TRBJ1-1; the D is unclear. The CDR3 runs 13 residues. Trimming stripped 1 base from V and 4 bases from J, with 7 bases between. The germline V gene has CDR1 SEHNR and CDR2 FQNEAQ (reference sequence).

This clonotype was recorded at least ten times. The chain joins TRBV15 to TRBJ2-1; D is uncertain. The CDR3 extends over 12 amino acids. CDR1 and CDR2 (germline): LNHNV, YYDKDF (reference sequence). Trimming removed 5 bases at V and 4 bases at J, with 6 bases between. The CDR3 region has the DNA TGTGCCACCAGCGCTGGGTACAATGAGCAGTTCTTC. Protein product: CATSAGYNEQFF.

This clonotype was seen only once. The rearrangement joins TRBV6-1 to TRBJ1-5, with TRBD1 matching 7 bases. The germline gives CDR1 MNHNS, CDR2 SASEGT. V was clipped by 6 bases and J by 2 bases; unmatched bases: 7. The CDR3 runs to 15 residues. CDR3: CASRDREGGNQPQHF. DNA for the CDR3: TGTGCCAGCAGAGACAGGGAAGGAGGCAATCAGCCCCAGCATTTT.

The chain uses TRBV6-1 and TRBJ2-2, with 7 bases identical to TRBD1. CDR3 length equals 16 residues. Trimming cost V 10 bases and J 4 bases; bases outside gene matches: 15. CDR1 MNHNS and CDR2 SASEGT come from the germline V gene. The CDR3 DNA follows: TGTGCCACCAAGAGGGGGCCCTCCACGCGCACCGGGGAGCTGTTTTTT. Translating gives CATKRGPSTRTGELFF.

This clonotype was counted ten times or more. The CDR3 DNA is TGTGCCAGCAGTCCTGAGAGGACAGGGGAAGGTGGGGCCAACGTCCTGACTTTC. Protein sequence: CASSPERTGEGGANVLTF. The chain uses TRBV25-1 and TRBJ2-6, with 9 bases identical to TRBD1. After removal of 5 bases from V and 3 bases from J, the junction contained 11 bases not matched to a gene. The CDR3 sequence is 18 residues long. The germline gives CDR1 MGHDK, CDR2 SYGVNS.

This clonotype was counted ten times or more. This rearrangement joins TRBV7-2 to TRBJ1-4, with D uncertain. The CDR3 consists of 16 residues. CDR1 is SGHTA and CDR2 is FQGNSA in the germline V gene. The V end was cut by 4 bases, the J end by 4 bases, with 16 bases between. This CDR3 reads CASSSGNGGNNEKLFF. The CDR3 DNA follows: TGTGCCAGCAGCTCCGGGAACGGAGGGAATAATGAAAAACTGTTTTTT.

The chain links TRBV19 to TRBJ2-2; 7 bases are a match to TRBD2. The CDR3 loop spans 16 amino acids. Germline loops: CDR1 LNHDA, CDR2 SQIVND (reference sequence). With 7 bases clipped from V and 6 bases from J, the junction kept 14 bases outside the gene matches. CDR3 nucleotide sequence: TGTGCCAGTATTCCGTCGGTTGGGAGGGGACCCGGGGAGCTGTTTTTT. Its protein product is CASIPSVGRGPGELFF.